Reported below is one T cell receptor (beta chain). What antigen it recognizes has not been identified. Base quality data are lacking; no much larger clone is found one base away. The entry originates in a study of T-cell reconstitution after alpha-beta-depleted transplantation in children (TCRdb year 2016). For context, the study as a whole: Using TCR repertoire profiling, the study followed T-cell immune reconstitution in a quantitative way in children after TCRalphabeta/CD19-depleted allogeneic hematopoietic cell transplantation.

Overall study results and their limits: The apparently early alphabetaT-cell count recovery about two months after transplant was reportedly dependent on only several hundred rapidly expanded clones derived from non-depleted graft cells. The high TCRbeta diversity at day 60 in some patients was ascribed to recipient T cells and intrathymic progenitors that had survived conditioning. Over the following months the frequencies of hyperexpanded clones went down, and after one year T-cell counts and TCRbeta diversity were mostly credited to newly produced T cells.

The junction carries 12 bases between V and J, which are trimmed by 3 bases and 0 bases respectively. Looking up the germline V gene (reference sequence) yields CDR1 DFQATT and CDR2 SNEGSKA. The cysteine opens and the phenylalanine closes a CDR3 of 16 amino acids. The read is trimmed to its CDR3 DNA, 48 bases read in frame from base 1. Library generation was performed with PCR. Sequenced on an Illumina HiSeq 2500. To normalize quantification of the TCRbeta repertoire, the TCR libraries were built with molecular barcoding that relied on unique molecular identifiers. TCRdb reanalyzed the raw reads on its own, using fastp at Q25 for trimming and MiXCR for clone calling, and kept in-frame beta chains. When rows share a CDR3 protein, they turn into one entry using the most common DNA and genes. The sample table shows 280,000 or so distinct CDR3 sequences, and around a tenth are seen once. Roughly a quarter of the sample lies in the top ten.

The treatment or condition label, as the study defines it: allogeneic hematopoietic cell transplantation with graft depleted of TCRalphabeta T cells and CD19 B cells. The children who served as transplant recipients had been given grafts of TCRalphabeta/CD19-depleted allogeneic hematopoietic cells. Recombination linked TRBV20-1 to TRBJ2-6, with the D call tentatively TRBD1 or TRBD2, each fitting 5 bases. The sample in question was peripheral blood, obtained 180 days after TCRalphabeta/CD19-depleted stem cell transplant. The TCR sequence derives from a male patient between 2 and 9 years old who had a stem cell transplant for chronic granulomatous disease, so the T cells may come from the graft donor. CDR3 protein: CSARRGPSSGANVLTF. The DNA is TGCAGTGCTAGGAGGGGACCCAGCTCTGGGGCCAACGTCCTGACTTTC.